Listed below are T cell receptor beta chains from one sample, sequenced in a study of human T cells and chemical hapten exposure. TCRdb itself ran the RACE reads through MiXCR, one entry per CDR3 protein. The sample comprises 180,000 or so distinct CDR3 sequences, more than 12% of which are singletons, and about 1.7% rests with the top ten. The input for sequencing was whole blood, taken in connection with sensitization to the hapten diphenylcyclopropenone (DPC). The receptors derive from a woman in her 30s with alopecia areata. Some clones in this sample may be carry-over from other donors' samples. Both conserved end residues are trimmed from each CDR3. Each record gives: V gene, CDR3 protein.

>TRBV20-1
SASLGNTEAF
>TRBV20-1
SAPTSFGGYT
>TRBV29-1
SERGQLNTEAF
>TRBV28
ASRPGGSSSPLH
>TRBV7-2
ASSLYRGRETQY
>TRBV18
ASSPQGADYGYT
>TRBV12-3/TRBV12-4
ASSPQGGNTGELF
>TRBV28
ASSSGQTNTEAF
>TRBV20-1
SAREQRGFADTQY
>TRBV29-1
SVDRGNTEAF
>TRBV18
ASSPGPDRAPLH
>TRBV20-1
STPGIAGARSEQF
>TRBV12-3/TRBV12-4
ASSLGANTEAF
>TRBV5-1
ASSPRGPGNTEAF
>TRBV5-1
ASSLDPSGTSSYNEQF
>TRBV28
ASRQGSSYEQY
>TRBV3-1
ASSQDVTNQPQH
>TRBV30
AYERVSQYNEQF